The clone carrying this T cell receptor beta chain was seen only a few times. Its antigen is still unknown. The data derive from a study of beta chain features in type 1 diabetes. Germline V gene sequence: CDR1 SEHNR, CDR2 FQNEAQ (reference sequence). V lost 5 bases and J 0 bases, leaving 8 bases between the germline ends. The CDR3 has 14 amino acids. Study-wide results and limits: In every one of the four CD4+ subsets, TCRB CDR3s were moderately but significantly shorter in Type 1 diabetes patients. More deletions and fewer insertions at VDJ junctions were found in patients with type 1 diabetes.

The investigators reverse transcribed all of the isolated RNA, so they sequenced expressed TCRB transcripts. Reads from naive, central memory and regulatory T cell samples averaged around 4 million. Here immunoSEQ multiplex PCR was the method, and the copy in TCRdb shows in-frame clones only, minus some. The sample has 600,000 to 750,000 clones, about an eighth seen once. The chain joins TRBV7-9 to TRBJ1-3; D not resolved. Sequencing input: naive CD4+ T cells from blood. The TCR sequence derives from a man under 40 with type 1 diabetes. This chain's CDR3 is CASSPYSSGNTIYF. DNA for the CDR3: TGTGCCAGCAGCCCGTACAGCTCTGGAAACACCATATATTTT.